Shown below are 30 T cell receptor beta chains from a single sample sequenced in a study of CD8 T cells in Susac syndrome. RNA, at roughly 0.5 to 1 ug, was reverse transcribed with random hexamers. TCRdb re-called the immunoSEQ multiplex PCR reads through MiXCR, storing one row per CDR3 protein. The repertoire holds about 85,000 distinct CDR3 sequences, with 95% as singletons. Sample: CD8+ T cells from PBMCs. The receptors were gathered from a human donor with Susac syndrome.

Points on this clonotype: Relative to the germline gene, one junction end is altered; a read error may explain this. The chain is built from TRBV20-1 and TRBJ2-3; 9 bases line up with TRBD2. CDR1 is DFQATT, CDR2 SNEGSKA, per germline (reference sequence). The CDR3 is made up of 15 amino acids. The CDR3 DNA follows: TGCAGTGTTAGAGATAGCGGGAGTTCCACAGATACGCAGTATTTT. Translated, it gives CSVRDSGSSTDTQYF.

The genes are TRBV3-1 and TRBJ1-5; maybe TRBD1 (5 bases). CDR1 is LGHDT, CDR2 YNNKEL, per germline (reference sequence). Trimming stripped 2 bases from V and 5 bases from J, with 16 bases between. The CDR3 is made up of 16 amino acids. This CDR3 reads CASSQSDSWLDQPQHF. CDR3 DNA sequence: TGTGCCAGCAGCCAATCCGACAGTTGGTTAGATCAGCCCCAGCATTTT.

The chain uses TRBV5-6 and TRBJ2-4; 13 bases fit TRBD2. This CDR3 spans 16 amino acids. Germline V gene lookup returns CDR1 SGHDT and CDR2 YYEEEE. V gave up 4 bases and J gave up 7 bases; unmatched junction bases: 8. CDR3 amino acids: CASSLGTSGTPNIQYF. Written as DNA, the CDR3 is TGTGCCAGCAGCCTTGGGACTAGCGGGACTCCGAACATTCAGTACTTC.

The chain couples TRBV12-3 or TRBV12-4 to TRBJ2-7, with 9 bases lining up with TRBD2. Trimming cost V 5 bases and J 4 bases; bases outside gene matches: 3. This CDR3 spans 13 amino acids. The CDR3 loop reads CASSTSGLYEQYF. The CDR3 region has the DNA TGTGCCAGCAGTACTAGCGGGTTGTACGAGCAGTACTTC.

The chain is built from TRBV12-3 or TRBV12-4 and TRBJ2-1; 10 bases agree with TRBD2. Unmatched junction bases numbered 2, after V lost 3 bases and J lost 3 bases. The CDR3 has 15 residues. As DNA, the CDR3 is TGTGCCAGCAGTTTGGGGACTAGCGACTACAATGAGCAGTTCTTC. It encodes CASSLGTSDYNEQFF.

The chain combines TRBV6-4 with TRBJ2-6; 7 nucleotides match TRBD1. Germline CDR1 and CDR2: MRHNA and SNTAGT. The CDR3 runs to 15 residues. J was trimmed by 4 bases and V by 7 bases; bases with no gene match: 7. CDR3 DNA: TGTGCCAGCAAGAACAGGGGTTCCGGGGCCAACGTCCTGACTTTC. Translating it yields CASKNRGSGANVLTF.

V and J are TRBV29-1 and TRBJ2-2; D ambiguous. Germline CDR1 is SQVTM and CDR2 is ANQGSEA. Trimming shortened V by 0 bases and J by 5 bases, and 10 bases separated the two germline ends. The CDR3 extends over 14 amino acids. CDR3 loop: CSVEEGIKTGELFF. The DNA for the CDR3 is TGCAGCGTTGAAGAGGGTATTAAAACCGGGGAGCTGTTTTTT.

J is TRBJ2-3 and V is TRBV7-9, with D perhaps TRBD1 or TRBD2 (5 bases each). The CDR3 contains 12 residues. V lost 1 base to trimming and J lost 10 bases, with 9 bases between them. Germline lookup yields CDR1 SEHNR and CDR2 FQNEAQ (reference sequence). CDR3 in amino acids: CASSLGGTAQYF. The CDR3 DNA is TGTGCCAGCAGCTTAGGAGGGACCGCGCAGTATTTT.

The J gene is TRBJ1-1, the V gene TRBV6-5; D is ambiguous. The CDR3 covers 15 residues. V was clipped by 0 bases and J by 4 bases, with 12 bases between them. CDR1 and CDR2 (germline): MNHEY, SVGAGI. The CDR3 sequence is CASSYSPTAPTEAFF. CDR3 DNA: TGTGCCAGCAGTTACTCGCCCACCGCCCCCACTGAAGCTTTCTTT.

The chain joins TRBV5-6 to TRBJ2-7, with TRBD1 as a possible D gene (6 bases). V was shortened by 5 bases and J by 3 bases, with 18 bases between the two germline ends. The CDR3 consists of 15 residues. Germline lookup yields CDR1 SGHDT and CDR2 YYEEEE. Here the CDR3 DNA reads TGTGCCAGCAGTCGACTCACTCAGGGGAACTACGAGCAGTACTTC. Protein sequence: CASSRLTQGNYEQYF.

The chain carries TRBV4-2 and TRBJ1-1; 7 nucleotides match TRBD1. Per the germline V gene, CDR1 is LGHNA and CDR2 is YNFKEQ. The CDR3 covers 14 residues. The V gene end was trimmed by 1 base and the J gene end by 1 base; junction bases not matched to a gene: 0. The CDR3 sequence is CASSQGQGNTEAFF. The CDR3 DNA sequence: TGTGCCAGCAGCCAAGGACAGGGGAACACTGAAGCTTTCTTT.

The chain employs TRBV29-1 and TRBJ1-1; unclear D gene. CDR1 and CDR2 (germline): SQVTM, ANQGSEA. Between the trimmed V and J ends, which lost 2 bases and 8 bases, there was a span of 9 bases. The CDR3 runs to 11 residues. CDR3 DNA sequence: TGCAGCGTTGAACCATCACCGGAAGCTTTCTTT. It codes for CSVEPSPEAFF. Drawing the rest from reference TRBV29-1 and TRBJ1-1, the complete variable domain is SAVISQKPSRDICQRGTSLTIQCQVDSQVTMMFWYRQQPGQSLTLIATANQGSEATYESGFVIDKFPISRPNLTFSTLTVSNMSPEDSSIYLCSVEPSPEAFFGQGTRLTVV.

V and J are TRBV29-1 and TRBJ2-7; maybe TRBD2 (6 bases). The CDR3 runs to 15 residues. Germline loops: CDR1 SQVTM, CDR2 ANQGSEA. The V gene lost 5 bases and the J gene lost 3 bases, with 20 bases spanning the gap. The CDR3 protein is CSVSGGILESYEQYF. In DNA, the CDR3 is TGCAGCGTTAGTGGAGGGATCCTGGAGAGCTACGAGCAGTACTTC.

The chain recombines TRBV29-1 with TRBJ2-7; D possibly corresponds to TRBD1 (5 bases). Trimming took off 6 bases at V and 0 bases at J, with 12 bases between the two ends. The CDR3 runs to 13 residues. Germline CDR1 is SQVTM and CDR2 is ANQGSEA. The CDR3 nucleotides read TGCAGCGTGAGACAGTCAAACTCCTACGAGCAGTACTTC. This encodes CSVRQSNSYEQYF.

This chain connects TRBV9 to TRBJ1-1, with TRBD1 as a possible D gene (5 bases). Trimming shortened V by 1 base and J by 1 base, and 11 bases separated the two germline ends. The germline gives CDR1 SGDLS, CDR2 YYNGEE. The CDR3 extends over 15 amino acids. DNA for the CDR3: TGTGCCAGCAGCGTATTGACCCAGGGGAACACTGAAGCTTTCTTT. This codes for CASSVLTQGNTEAFF.

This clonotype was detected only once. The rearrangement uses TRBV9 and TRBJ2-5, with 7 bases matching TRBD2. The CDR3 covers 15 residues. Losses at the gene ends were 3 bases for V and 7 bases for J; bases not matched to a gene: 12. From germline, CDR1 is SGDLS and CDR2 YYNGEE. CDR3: CASSDPRDYDATQYF. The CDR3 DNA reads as TGTGCCAGCAGCGACCCCCGGGACTACGATGCGACCCAGTACTTC.

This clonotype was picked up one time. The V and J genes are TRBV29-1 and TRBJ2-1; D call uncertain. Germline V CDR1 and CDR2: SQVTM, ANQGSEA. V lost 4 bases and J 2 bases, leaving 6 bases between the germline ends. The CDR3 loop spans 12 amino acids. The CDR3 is CSVVSPYNEQFF. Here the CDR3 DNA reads TGCAGCGTTGTTTCGCCCTACAATGAGCAGTTCTTC.

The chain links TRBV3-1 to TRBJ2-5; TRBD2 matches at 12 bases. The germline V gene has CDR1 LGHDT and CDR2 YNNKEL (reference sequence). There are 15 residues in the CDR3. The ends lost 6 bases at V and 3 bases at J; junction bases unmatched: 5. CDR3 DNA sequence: TGTGCCAGCAGTCCGACTAGCGGGAGCGAAGAGACCCAGTACTTC. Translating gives CASSPTSGSEETQYF.

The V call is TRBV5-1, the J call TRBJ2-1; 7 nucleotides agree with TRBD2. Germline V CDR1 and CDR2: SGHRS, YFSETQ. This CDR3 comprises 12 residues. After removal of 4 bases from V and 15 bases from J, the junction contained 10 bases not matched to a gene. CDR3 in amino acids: CASSPGGVEGFF. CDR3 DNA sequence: TGCGCCAGCAGCCCGGGAGGAGTAGAGGGGTTCTTC.

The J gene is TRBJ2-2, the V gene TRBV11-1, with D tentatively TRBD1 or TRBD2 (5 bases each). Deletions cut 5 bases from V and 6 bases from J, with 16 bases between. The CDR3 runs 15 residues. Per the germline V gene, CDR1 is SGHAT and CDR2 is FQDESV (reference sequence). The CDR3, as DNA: TGTGCCAGCAGCGGGCTGGACCGGGACCCCGGGGAGCTGTTTTTT. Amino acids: CASSGLDRDPGELFF.

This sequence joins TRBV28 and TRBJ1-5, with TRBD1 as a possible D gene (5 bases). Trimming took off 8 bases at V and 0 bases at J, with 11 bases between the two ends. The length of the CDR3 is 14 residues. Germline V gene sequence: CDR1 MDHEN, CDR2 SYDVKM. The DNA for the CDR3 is TGTGCCAGCCTAGGGGTGAGTAGCAATCAGCCCCAGCATTTT. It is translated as CASLGVSSNQPQHF.

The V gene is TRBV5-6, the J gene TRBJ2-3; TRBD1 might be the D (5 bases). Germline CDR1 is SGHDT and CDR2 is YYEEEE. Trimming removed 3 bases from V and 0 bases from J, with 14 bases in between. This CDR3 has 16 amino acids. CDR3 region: CASSSTSGPSTDTQYF. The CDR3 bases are TGTGCCAGCAGCTCCACATCAGGGCCTAGCACAGATACGCAGTATTTT.

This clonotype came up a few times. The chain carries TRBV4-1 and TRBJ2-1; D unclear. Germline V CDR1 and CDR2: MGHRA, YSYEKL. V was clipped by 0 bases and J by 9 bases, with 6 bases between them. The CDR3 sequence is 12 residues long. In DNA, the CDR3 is TGCGCCAGCAGCCAAGAAGGAACTGAGCAGTTCTTC. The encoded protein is CASSQEGTEQFF.

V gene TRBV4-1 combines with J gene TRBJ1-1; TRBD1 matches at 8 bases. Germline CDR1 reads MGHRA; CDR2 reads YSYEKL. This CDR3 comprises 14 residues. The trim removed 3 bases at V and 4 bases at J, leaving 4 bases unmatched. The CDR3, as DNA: TGCGCCAGCAGCCATACCGGGACAGGCACTGAAGCTTTCTTT. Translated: CASSHTGTGTEAFF.

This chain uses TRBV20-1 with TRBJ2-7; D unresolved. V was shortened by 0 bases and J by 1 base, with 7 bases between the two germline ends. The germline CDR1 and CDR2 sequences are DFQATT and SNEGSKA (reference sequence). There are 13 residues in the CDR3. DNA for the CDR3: TGCAGTGCTAGAGATGGAGATTCCTACGAGCAGTACTTC. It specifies CSARDGDSYEQYF.

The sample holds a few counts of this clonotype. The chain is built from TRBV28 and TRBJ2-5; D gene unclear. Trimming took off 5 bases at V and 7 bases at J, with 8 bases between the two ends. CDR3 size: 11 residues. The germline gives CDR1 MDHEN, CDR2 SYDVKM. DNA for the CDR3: TGTGCCAGCAGTCCGGGTGGGACCCAGTACTTC. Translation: CASSPGGTQYF.

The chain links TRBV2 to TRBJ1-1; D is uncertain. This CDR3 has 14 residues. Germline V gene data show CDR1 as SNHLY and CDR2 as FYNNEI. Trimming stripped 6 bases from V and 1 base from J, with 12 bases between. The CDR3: CASRDGLWNTEAFF. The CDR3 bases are TGTGCCAGCAGGGACGGTCTCTGGAACACTGAAGCTTTCTTT.

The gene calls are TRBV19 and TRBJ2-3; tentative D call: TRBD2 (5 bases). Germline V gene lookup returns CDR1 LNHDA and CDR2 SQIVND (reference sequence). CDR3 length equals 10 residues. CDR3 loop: CATGERAQYF. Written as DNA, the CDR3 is TGTGCTACTGGAGAGAGGGCGCAGTATTTT.

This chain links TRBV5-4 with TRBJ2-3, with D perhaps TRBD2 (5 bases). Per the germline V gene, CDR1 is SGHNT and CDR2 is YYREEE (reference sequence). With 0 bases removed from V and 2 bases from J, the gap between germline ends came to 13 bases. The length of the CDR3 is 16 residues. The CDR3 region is CASSLDLAPPTDTQYF. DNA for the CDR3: TGTGCCAGCAGCTTGGACCTAGCTCCACCCACAGATACGCAGTATTTT.

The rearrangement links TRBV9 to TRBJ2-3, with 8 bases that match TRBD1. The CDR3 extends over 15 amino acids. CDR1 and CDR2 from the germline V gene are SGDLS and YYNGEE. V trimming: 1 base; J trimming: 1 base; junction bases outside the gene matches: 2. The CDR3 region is CASSVQGAGTDTQYF. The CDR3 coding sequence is TGTGCCAGCAGCGTACAGGGGGCCGGCACAGATACGCAGTATTTT. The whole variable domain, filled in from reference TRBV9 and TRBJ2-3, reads DSGVTQTPKHLITATGQRVTLRCSPRSGDLSVYWYQQSLDQGLQFLIQYYNGEERAKGNILERFSAQQFPDLHSELNLSSLELGDSALYFCASSVQGAGTDTQYFGPGTRLTVL.